A selection of T cell receptor beta chains follows, all from one sample in a study of T cells in Graves' hyperthyroidism and ophthalmopathy. A single record per CDR3 protein comes from TCRdb applying MiXCR to the multiplex PCR reads. In the table there are some 800,000 distinct CDR3 sequences, more than 30% of which are singletons. Sequenced sample: blood. Every receptor here comes from a man between 18 and 35 years old with Graves' hyperthyroidism. CDR3s include the opening cysteine and the closing phenylalanine or tryptophan. Fields, in order: J gene, D gene, clone size, V gene, CDR3 length, CDR3 protein, CDR3 DNA. D genes are given only for firm matches. Rows give clone size only sometimes, using once, few, many, or a class for an expanded clone.

j_call: TRBJ1-1; d_call: NA; clone_size: many; v_call: TRBV2; cdr3_length: 13; cdr3_aa: CASSGTRNTEAFF; cdr3_nt: TGTGCCAGCAGTGGGACACGGAACACTGAAGCTTTCTTT
j_call: TRBJ2-7; d_call: TRBD1; clone_size: NA; v_call: TRBV4-2; cdr3_length: 13; cdr3_aa: CASSSTGGSEQYF; cdr3_nt: TGTGCCAGCAGCTCGACAGGGGGCAGCGAGCAGTACTTC
j_call: TRBJ1-4; d_call: NA; clone_size: NA; v_call: TRBV20-1; cdr3_length: 14; cdr3_aa: CSALKGPTNEKLFF; cdr3_nt: TGCAGTGCTCTCAAGGGACCTACTAATGAAAAACTGTTTTTT
j_call: TRBJ2-5; d_call: TRBD1; clone_size: NA; v_call: TRBV6-4; cdr3_length: 13; cdr3_aa: CASSRDRESSKYF; cdr3_nt: TGTGCCAGCAGCCGGGACAGGGAGTCCTCTAAGTACTTC
j_call: TRBJ1-2; d_call: NA; clone_size: NA; v_call: TRBV4-1; cdr3_length: 14; cdr3_aa: CASSQDLTEYGYTF; cdr3_nt: TGCGCCAGCAGCCAAGATCTGACAGAGTATGGCTACACCTTC
j_call: TRBJ1-1; d_call: NA; clone_size: NA; v_call: TRBV10-1; cdr3_length: 12; cdr3_aa: CASRASYTEAFF; cdr3_nt: TGCGCCAGCAGGGCCAGCTACACTGAAGCTTTCTTT
j_call: TRBJ1-1; d_call: TRBD1; clone_size: few; v_call: TRBV20-1; cdr3_length: 17; cdr3_aa: CSARQHLRTGANTEAFF; cdr3_nt: TGCAGTGCTAGACAACACCTTAGGACAGGGGCGAACACTGAAGCTTTCTTT
j_call: TRBJ1-2; d_call: NA; clone_size: many; v_call: TRBV5-5; cdr3_length: 11; cdr3_aa: CASQGRRGYTF; cdr3_nt: TGTGCCAGCCAGGGCCGACGAGGCTACACCTTC
j_call: TRBJ1-1; d_call: TRBD1; clone_size: NA; v_call: TRBV11-3; cdr3_length: 15; cdr3_aa: CASSQFFDRGAEAFF; cdr3_nt: TGCGCCAGCAGCCAATTCTTTGACAGGGGCGCTGAAGCTTTCTTT
j_call: TRBJ1-3; d_call: NA; clone_size: many; v_call: TRBV7-6; cdr3_length: 15; cdr3_aa: CASSLFDRKGNTIYF; cdr3_nt: TGTGCCAGCAGCTTATTTGACAGAAAGGGAAACACCATATATTTT
j_call: TRBJ2-7; d_call: TRBD1; clone_size: NA; v_call: TRBV7-9; cdr3_length: 16; cdr3_aa: CASSFAGGPSSYEQYF; cdr3_nt: TGTGCCAGCAGCTTTGCAGGGGGCCCCAGCTCCTACGAGCAGTACTTC
j_call: TRBJ1-1; d_call: TRBD1; clone_size: NA; v_call: TRBV10-3; cdr3_length: 15; cdr3_aa: CAISDTDRANTEAFF; cdr3_nt: TGTGCCATCAGTGACACAGACAGGGCAAACACTGAAGCTTTCTTT
j_call: TRBJ1-1; d_call: NA; clone_size: many; v_call: TRBV14; cdr3_length: 12; cdr3_aa: CASRPMNTEAFF; cdr3_nt: TGTGCCAGCAGACCGATGAACACTGAAGCTTTCTTT
j_call: TRBJ2-7; d_call: TRBD2; clone_size: few; v_call: TRBV4-3; cdr3_length: 16; cdr3_aa: CASSQSTSGKHYEQYF; cdr3_nt: TGCGCCAGCAGCCAATCCACTAGCGGGAAGCACTACGAGCAGTACTTC
j_call: TRBJ1-5; d_call: NA; clone_size: NA; v_call: TRBV7-2; cdr3_length: 15; cdr3_aa: CASSSQEYGNQPQHF; cdr3_nt: TGTGCCAGCAGCTCACAGGAGTATGGCAATCAGCCCCAGCATTTT
j_call: TRBJ1-6; d_call: NA; clone_size: NA; v_call: TRBV12-3/TRBV12-4; cdr3_length: 15; cdr3_aa: CASSLLAPSGSPLHF; cdr3_nt: TGTGCCAGCAGTTTACTCGCTCCAAGCGGGTCACCCCTCCACTTT
j_call: TRBJ2-7; d_call: TRBD2; clone_size: NA; v_call: TRBV9; cdr3_length: 16; cdr3_aa: CASSVGPLAGDYELYF; cdr3_nt: TGTGCCAGCAGCGTAGGTCCTCTAGCGGGAGACTACGAGCTGTACTTC
j_call: TRBJ1-1; d_call: TRBD1; clone_size: NA; v_call: TRBV20-1; cdr3_length: 13; cdr3_aa: CSARPLDRVEAFF; cdr3_nt: TGCAGTGCTAGACCATTGGACAGGGTTGAAGCTTTCTTT
j_call: TRBJ1-1; d_call: NA; clone_size: many; v_call: TRBV29-1; cdr3_length: 13; cdr3_aa: CSVVPGLNTEAFF; cdr3_nt: TGCAGCGTTGTACCAGGGCTGAACACTGAAGCTTTCTTT
j_call: TRBJ1-1; d_call: NA; clone_size: NA; v_call: TRBV6-1; cdr3_length: 13; cdr3_aa: CASSPLGSSEAFF; cdr3_nt: TGTGCCAGCAGCCCCCTGGGGAGCAGTGAAGCTTTCTTT